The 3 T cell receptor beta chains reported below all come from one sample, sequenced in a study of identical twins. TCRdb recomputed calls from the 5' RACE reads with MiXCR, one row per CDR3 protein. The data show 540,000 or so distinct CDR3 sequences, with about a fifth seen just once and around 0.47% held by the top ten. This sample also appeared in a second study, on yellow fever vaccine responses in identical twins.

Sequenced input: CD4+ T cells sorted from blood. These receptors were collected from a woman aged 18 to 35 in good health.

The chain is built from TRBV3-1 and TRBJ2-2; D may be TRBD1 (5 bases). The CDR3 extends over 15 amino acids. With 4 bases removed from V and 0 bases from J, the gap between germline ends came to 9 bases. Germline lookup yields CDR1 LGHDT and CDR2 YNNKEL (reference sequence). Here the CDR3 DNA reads TGTGCCAGCAGCCGGGGCCACGCGAACACCGGGGAGCTGTTTTTT. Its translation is CASSRGHANTGELFF.

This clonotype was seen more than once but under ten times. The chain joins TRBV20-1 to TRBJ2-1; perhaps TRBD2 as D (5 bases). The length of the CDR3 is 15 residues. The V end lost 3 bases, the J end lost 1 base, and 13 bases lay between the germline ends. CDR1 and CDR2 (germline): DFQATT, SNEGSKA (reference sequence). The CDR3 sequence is CSASIGPGSYNEQFF. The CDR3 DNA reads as TGCAGTGCTAGCATAGGTCCGGGATCCTACAATGAGCAGTTCTTC.

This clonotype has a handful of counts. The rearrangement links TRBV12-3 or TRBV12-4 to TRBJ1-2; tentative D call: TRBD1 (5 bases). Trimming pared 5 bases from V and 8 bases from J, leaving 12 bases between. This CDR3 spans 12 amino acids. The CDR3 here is CASSGTLVGYTF. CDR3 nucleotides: TGTGCCAGCAGTGGGACCTTAGTGGGCTACACCTTC.